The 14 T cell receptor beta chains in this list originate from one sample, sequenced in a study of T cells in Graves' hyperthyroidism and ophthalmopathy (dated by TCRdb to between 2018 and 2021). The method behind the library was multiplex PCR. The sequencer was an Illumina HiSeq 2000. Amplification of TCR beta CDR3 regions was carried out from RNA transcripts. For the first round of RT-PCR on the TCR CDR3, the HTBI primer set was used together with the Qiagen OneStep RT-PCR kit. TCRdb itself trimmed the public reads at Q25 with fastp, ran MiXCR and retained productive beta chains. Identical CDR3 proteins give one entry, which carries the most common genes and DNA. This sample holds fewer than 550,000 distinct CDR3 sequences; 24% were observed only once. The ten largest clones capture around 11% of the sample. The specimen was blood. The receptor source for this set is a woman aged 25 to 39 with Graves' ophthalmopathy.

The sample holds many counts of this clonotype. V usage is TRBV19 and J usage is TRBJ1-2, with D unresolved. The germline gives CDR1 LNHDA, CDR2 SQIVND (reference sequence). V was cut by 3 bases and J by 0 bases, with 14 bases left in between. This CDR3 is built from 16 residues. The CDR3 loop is CASSISFRESNYGYTF. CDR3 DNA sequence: TGTGCCAGTAGTATTTCTTTCCGGGAATCTAACTATGGCTACACCTTC. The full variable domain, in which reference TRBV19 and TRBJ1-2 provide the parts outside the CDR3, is DGGITQSPKYLFRKEGQNVTLSCEQNLNHDAMYWYRQDPGQGLRLIYYSQIVNDFQKGDIAEGYSVSREKKESFPLTVTSAQKNPTAFYLCASSISFRESNYGYTFGSGTRLTVV.

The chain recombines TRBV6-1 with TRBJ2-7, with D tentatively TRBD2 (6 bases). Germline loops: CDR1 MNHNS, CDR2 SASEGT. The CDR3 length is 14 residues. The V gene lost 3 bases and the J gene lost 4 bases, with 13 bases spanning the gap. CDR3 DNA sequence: TGTGCCAGCAGTGATGGGGCAGCGGGTTACGAGCAGTACTTC. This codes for CASSDGAAGYEQYF.

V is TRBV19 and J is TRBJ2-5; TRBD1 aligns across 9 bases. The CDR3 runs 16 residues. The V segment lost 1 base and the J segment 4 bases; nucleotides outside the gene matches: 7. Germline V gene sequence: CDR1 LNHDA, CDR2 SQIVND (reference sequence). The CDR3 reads CASSIAPGQGPETQYF. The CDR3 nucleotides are TGTGCCAGTAGTATAGCCCCGGGACAGGGTCCAGAGACCCAGTACTTC.

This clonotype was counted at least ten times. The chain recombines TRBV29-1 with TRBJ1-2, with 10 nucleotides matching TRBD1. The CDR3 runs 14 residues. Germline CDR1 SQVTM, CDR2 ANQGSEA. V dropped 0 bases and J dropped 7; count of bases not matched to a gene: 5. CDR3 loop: CSVEDWGTGVGYTF. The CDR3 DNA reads TGCAGCGTTGAAGATTGGGGGACAGGGGTTGGCTACACCTTC. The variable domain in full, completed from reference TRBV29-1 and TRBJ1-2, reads SAVISQKPSRDICQRGTSLTIQCQVDSQVTMMFWYRQQPGQSLTLIATANQGSEATYESGFVIDKFPISRPNLTFSTLTVSNMSPEDSSIYLCSVEDWGTGVGYTFGSGTRLTVV.

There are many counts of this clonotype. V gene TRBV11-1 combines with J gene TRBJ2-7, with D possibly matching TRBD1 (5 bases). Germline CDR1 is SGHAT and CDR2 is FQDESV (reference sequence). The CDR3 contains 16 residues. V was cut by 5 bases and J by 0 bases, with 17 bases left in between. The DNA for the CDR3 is TGTGCCAGCAGCAATCTCGTTGACAGCGACTCCTACGAGCAGTACTTC. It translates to CASSNLVDSDSYEQYF.

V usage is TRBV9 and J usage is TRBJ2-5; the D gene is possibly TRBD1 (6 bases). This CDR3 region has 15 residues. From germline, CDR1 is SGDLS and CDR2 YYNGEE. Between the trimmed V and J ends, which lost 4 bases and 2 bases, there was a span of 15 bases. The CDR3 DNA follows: TGTGCCAGCAGCCCAGCCGGGACACCACAAGAGACCCAGTACTTC. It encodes CASSPAGTPQETQYF.

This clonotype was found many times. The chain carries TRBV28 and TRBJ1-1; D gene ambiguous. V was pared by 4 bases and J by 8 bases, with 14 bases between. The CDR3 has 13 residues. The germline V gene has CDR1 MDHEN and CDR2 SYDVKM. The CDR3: CASSSQGPGEAFF. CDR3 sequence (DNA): TGTGCCAGCAGTTCGCAAGGGCCGGGCGAAGCTTTCTTT.

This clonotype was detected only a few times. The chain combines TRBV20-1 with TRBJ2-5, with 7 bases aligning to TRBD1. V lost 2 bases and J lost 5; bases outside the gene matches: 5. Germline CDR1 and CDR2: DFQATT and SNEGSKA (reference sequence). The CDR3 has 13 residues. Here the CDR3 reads CSARKGAQETQYF. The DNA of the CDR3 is TGCAGTGCTAGAAAGGGGGCCCAGGAGACCCAGTACTTC.

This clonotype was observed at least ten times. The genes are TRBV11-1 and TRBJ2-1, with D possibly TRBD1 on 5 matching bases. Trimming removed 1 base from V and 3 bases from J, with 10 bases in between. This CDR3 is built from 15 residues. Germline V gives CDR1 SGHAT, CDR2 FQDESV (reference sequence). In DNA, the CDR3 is TGTGCCAGCAGCTTAGTACAGGCCAACTACAATGAGCAGTTCTTC. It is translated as CASSLVQANYNEQFF.

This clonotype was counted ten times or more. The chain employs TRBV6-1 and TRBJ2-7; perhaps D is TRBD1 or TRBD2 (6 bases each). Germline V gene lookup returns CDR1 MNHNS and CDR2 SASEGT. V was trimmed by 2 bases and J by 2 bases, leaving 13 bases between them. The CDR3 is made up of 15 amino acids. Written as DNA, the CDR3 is TGTGCCAGCAGTGAAAACGGAGGGGGGCCCTACGAGCAGTACTTC. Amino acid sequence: CASSENGGGPYEQYF.

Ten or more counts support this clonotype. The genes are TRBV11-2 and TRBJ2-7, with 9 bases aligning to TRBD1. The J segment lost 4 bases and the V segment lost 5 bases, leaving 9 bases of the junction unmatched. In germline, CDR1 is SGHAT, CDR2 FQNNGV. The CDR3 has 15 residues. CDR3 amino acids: CASSPRQGDYYEQYF. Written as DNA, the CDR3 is TGTGCCAGCAGCCCTCGACAGGGGGACTATTACGAGCAGTACTTC.

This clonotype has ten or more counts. The CDR3 DNA is TGTGCCATCAGTCAGGGAAAAGAAGACGAGCAGTACTTC. The encoded protein is CAISQGKEDEQYF. The chain joins TRBV10-3 to TRBJ2-7; the D gene is possibly TRBD1 (5 bases). In germline, CDR1 is ENHRY, CDR2 SYGVKD. The CDR3 is made up of 13 amino acids. V gave up 5 bases and J gave up 5 bases, with 13 bases separating them.

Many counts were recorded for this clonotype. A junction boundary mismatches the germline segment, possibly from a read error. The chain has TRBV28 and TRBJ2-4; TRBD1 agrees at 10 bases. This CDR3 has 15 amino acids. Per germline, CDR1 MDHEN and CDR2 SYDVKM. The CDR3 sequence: CATTDRGKAKNIKYF. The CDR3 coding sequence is TGTGCCACCACGGACAGGGGGAAAGCCAAAAACATTAAGTACTTC.

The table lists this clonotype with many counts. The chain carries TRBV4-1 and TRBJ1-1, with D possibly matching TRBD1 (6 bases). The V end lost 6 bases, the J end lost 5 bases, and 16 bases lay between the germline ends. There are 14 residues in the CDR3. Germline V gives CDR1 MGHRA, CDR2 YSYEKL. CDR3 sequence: CASRYPGAQTEAFF. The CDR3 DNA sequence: TGCGCCAGCAGATACCCAGGGGCGCAGACTGAAGCTTTCTTT.